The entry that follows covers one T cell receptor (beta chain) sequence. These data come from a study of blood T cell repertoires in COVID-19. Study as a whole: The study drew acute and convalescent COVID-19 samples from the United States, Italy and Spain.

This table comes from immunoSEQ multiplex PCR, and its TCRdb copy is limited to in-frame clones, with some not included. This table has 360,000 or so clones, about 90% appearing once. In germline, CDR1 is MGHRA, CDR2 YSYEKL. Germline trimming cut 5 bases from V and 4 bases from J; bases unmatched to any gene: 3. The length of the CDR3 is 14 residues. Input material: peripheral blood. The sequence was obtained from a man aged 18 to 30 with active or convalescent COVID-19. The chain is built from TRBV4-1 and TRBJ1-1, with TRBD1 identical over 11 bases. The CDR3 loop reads CASSSGTGGTEAFF. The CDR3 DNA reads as TGCGCCAGCAGCTCCGGGACAGGGGGCACTGAAGCTTTCTTT.